Listed below are T cell receptor beta chains from one sample, sequenced in a study of vaccination and CD4 T cells after COVID-19. These receptors' antigens are unknown. TCRdb reprocessed the PCR reads via MiXCR and lists one record per CDR3 protein. The data hold about 17,000 distinct CDR3 sequences, with approximately 58% observed a single time. Sequencing was done on a sample of CD4+ T cells from blood, cultured in vitro. These receptors all come from a human donor who had recovered from COVID-19. The CDR3 runs from the conserved cysteine through the conserved F or W. The order of the fields is J gene, clone size, V gene, D gene, CDR3 DNA, CDR3 protein. The D gene is left open where the match is weak. Size is omitted from some rows. Given values are once, few, many or a class for expanded clones.

j_call: TRBJ1-2; clone_size: few; v_call: TRBV19; d_call: TRBD1; cdr3_nt: TGTGCCAGTAGCCGAATTGGGACAGGGCCGATCTATGGCTACACCTTC; cdr3_aa: CASSRIGTGPIYGYTF
j_call: TRBJ2-7; clone_size: .; v_call: TRBV6-1; d_call: TRBD2; cdr3_nt: TGTGCCAGCAGCCCGAGATTTAGCGGGGGGTCGCTGGAGCAGTACTTC; cdr3_aa: CASSPRFSGGSLEQYF
j_call: TRBJ2-7; clone_size: .; v_call: TRBV20-1; d_call: TRBD1; cdr3_nt: TGCAGTGCGGCCGACAGGGTGGCCTCCTACGAGCAGTACTTC; cdr3_aa: CSAADRVASYEQYF
j_call: TRBJ1-5; clone_size: few; v_call: TRBV6-1; d_call: .; cdr3_nt: TGTGCCAGCAGTGAAATGGAACGACAGCCCCAGCATTTT; cdr3_aa: CASSEMERQPQHF
j_call: TRBJ2-4; clone_size: .; v_call: TRBV6-5; d_call: TRBD2; cdr3_nt: TGTGCCAGCAGTTACCAGACTAGCGGGGGAATAAACATTCAGTACTTC; cdr3_aa: CASSYQTSGGINIQYF
j_call: TRBJ2-5; clone_size: .; v_call: TRBV5-4; d_call: .; cdr3_nt: TGTGCCAGCAGCTCGCCTAGCTTAGAGACCCAGTACTTC; cdr3_aa: CASSSPSLETQYF
j_call: TRBJ2-7; clone_size: once; v_call: TRBV7-3; d_call: .; cdr3_nt: TGTGCCAGCAGCTACTCTTCCCAGGGGGGCTACGAGCTGTACTTC; cdr3_aa: CASSYSSQGGYELYF
j_call: TRBJ1-2; clone_size: few; v_call: TRBV5-1; d_call: .; cdr3_nt: TGCGCCAGCTCCCCGGGGGTTAACTATGGCTACACCTTC; cdr3_aa: CASSPGVNYGYTF
j_call: TRBJ1-1; clone_size: .; v_call: TRBV7-9; d_call: TRBD1; cdr3_nt: TGTGCCAGCAGCCCTCAGGGGGCGTGGAACACTGAAGCTTTCTTT; cdr3_aa: CASSPQGAWNTEAFF
j_call: TRBJ1-4; clone_size: .; v_call: TRBV20-1; d_call: TRBD1; cdr3_nt: TGCAGTGTGTACACAGGGGCTCAGGAGGAAAAACTGTTTTTT; cdr3_aa: CSVYTGAQEEKLFF
j_call: TRBJ2-2; clone_size: once; v_call: TRBV6-2/TRBV6-3; d_call: TRBD1; cdr3_nt: TGTGCCAGCAAGGGACAGGGGGCGGACACCGGGGAGCTGTTTTTT; cdr3_aa: CASKGQGADTGELFF
j_call: TRBJ2-3; clone_size: .; v_call: TRBV7-9; d_call: TRBD1; cdr3_nt: TGTGCCAGTGGACAGGACACAGATACGCAGTATTTT; cdr3_aa: CASGQDTDTQYF
j_call: TRBJ2-2; clone_size: .; v_call: TRBV5-1; d_call: .; cdr3_nt: TGCGCCAGCAGCTTGGGCGGTTCCACCGGGGAGCTGTTTTTT; cdr3_aa: CASSLGGSTGELFF
j_call: TRBJ2-7; clone_size: .; v_call: TRBV6-1; d_call: TRBD2; cdr3_nt: TGTGCCAGCAGTGAATTGTCGACTAGCGGGCTGTACGAGCAGTACTTC; cdr3_aa: CASSELSTSGLYEQYF
j_call: TRBJ2-7; clone_size: few; v_call: TRBV20-1; d_call: TRBD1; cdr3_nt: TGCAGTGCTCAAAGGACAGGGGTAGGCGAGCAGTACTTC; cdr3_aa: CSAQRTGVGEQYF
j_call: TRBJ2-5; clone_size: .; v_call: TRBV6-5; d_call: .; cdr3_nt: TGTGCCAGCAGTTACGACAACACCAAAGGGGAGACCCAGTACTTC; cdr3_aa: CASSYDNTKGETQYF
j_call: TRBJ2-3; clone_size: .; v_call: TRBV7-3; d_call: .; cdr3_nt: TGTGCCAGCAGCCGAAGCGCTGTCACAGATACGCAGTATTTT; cdr3_aa: CASSRSAVTDTQYF
j_call: TRBJ1-5; clone_size: .; v_call: TRBV4-1; d_call: .; cdr3_nt: TGCGCCAGCAGCCAGGACGGGACACCCGCGGAGCCCCAGCATTTT; cdr3_aa: CASSQDGTPAEPQHF
j_call: TRBJ1-1; clone_size: .; v_call: TRBV29-1; d_call: TRBD1; cdr3_nt: TGCAGCTGCTCGCTGACAGGGGACTCTGAAGCTTTCTTT; cdr3_aa: CSCSLTGDSEAFF
j_call: TRBJ1-6; clone_size: .; v_call: TRBV20-1; d_call: .; cdr3_nt: TGCAGTGCTAGGAGGGACTCCTTCTATAATTCACCCCTCCACTTT; cdr3_aa: CSARRDSFYNSPLHF
j_call: TRBJ2-3; clone_size: .; v_call: TRBV7-3; d_call: TRBD2; cdr3_nt: TGTGCCAGCAGCTTACTTTCTTCAGCGGGAGAGGGCCCAGATACGCAGTATTTT; cdr3_aa: CASSLLSSAGEGPDTQYF
j_call: TRBJ1-2; clone_size: .; v_call: TRBV9; d_call: TRBD1; cdr3_nt: TGTGCCAGCAGCTCCAGGGTGGGACAGGGGCCAGGGGGCTACACCTTC; cdr3_aa: CASSSRVGQGPGGYTF
j_call: TRBJ1-2; clone_size: .; v_call: TRBV28; d_call: .; cdr3_nt: TGTGCCAGCAGGACCCTTCGCGGCTATGGCTACACCTTC; cdr3_aa: CASRTLRGYGYTF
j_call: TRBJ2-3; clone_size: .; v_call: TRBV19; d_call: TRBD1; cdr3_nt: TGTGCCAGTATGGGACCCCGGACAGGGCCCACAGATACGCAGTATTTT; cdr3_aa: CASMGPRTGPTDTQYF
j_call: TRBJ2-2; clone_size: .; v_call: TRBV11-3; d_call: TRBD2; cdr3_nt: TGTGCCAGCAGCTTAGAACTGTCCGCGGGAGCCGGGGAGCTGTTTTTT; cdr3_aa: CASSLELSAGAGELFF
j_call: TRBJ1-1; clone_size: .; v_call: TRBV11-2; d_call: .; cdr3_nt: TGTGCCAGCAGCTTCGACAGAAACACTGAAGCTTTCTTT; cdr3_aa: CASSFDRNTEAFF
j_call: TRBJ2-1; clone_size: few; v_call: TRBV28; d_call: TRBD2; cdr3_nt: TGTGCCAGCAGCATCGGGGGGGCCGCCTACAATGAGCAGTTCTTC; cdr3_aa: CASSIGGAAYNEQFF
j_call: TRBJ2-1; clone_size: .; v_call: TRBV7-7; d_call: .; cdr3_nt: TGTGCTAGCAGCCAGGACGGGGGCAATGAGCAGTTCTTC; cdr3_aa: CASSQDGGNEQFF
j_call: TRBJ2-1; clone_size: .; v_call: TRBV25-1; d_call: .; cdr3_nt: TGTGCCAGCAGTGAGGCAGGGGCGCTCAATGAGCAGTTCTTC; cdr3_aa: CASSEAGALNEQFF
j_call: TRBJ1-3; clone_size: .; v_call: TRBV5-4; d_call: TRBD1; cdr3_nt: TGTGCCAGCAGCGACGACAGGGGCGGGGGAAACACCATATATTTT; cdr3_aa: CASSDDRGGGNTIYF
j_call: TRBJ2-3; clone_size: .; v_call: TRBV7-2; d_call: .; cdr3_nt: TGTGCCAGCAGCCCTAGGACCGCTCCGAGGGGCACGCAGTATTTT; cdr3_aa: CASSPRTAPRGTQYF
j_call: TRBJ1-1; clone_size: .; v_call: TRBV20-1; d_call: .; cdr3_nt: TGCAGTGCTAGAACAGGGTGGGGGGGGTACACTGAAGCTTTCTTT; cdr3_aa: CSARTGWGGYTEAFF
j_call: TRBJ1-6; clone_size: .; v_call: TRBV27; d_call: .; cdr3_nt: TGTGCCAGCAGTTTTTGGAACGGATCACCCCTCCACTTT; cdr3_aa: CASSFWNGSPLHF
j_call: TRBJ1-2; clone_size: .; v_call: TRBV2; d_call: .; cdr3_nt: TGTGCCAGCAGTGGACAGCGGGACCCTGGCTACACCTTC; cdr3_aa: CASSGQRDPGYTF
j_call: TRBJ1-5; clone_size: .; v_call: TRBV2; d_call: .; cdr3_nt: TGTGCCAGCAGTGAGGACTTCAGACAGCCCCAGCATTTT; cdr3_aa: CASSEDFRQPQHF
j_call: TRBJ1-4; clone_size: .; v_call: TRBV2; d_call: .; cdr3_nt: TGTGCCAGCAGTGTGGGGCGTCTTGGAGAAAAACTGTTTTTT; cdr3_aa: CASSVGRLGEKLFF
j_call: TRBJ1-6; clone_size: .; v_call: TRBV25-1; d_call: .; cdr3_nt: TGTGCCAGCACCCTATCGGGGGTCGGCGGTAATTCACCCCTCCACTTT; cdr3_aa: CASTLSGVGGNSPLHF
j_call: TRBJ2-5; clone_size: .; v_call: TRBV2; d_call: .; cdr3_nt: TGTGCCAGCCTAGGAGGGGAGACCCAGTACTTC; cdr3_aa: CASLGGETQYF
j_call: TRBJ1-1; clone_size: .; v_call: TRBV5-1; d_call: TRBD1; cdr3_nt: TGCGCCAGCAGCATGGACCCGGGACAGGCGAACACTGAAGCTTTCTTT; cdr3_aa: CASSMDPGQANTEAFF
j_call: TRBJ2-3; clone_size: .; v_call: TRBV7-3; d_call: TRBD2; cdr3_nt: TGTGCCAGCAGCTTAATGGGACTAGCGGGAGGGCCCCCCGGAGATACGCAGTATTTT; cdr3_aa: CASSLMGLAGGPPGDTQYF
j_call: TRBJ2-1; clone_size: .; v_call: TRBV11-3; d_call: .; cdr3_nt: TGTGCCAGCAGCCCACCGGCCTCCTACAATGAGCAGTTCTTC; cdr3_aa: CASSPPASYNEQFF
j_call: TRBJ1-6; clone_size: few; v_call: TRBV9; d_call: .; cdr3_nt: TGTGCCAGCAGCCCTTGGACAGTCGGGAATTCACCCCTCCACTTT; cdr3_aa: CASSPWTVGNSPLHF
j_call: TRBJ2-3; clone_size: .; v_call: TRBV20-1; d_call: .; cdr3_nt: TGCAGTGCTAGAGGCAGGACTAGGGGGAAAGATACGCAGTATTTT; cdr3_aa: CSARGRTRGKDTQYF
j_call: TRBJ2-5; clone_size: .; v_call: TRBV5-4; d_call: .; cdr3_nt: TGTGCCAGCAGCTTGGGTCTCGGGTTGACGACGCAAGAGACCCAGTACTTC; cdr3_aa: CASSLGLGLTTQETQYF
j_call: TRBJ2-7; clone_size: few; v_call: TRBV7-2; d_call: TRBD2; cdr3_nt: TGTGCCAGCAGCTTGGTTAGCGGGGGGTCCCCCTACGAGCAGTACTTC; cdr3_aa: CASSLVSGGSPYEQYF
j_call: TRBJ1-2; clone_size: .; v_call: TRBV5-4; d_call: .; cdr3_nt: TGTGCCAGCAGCCCAATTTGGCAGGCAACTAACTATGGCTACACCTTC; cdr3_aa: CASSPIWQATNYGYTF
j_call: TRBJ2-3; clone_size: .; v_call: TRBV7-2; d_call: .; cdr3_nt: TGTGCCAGCAGCTTAGTGGGCTACACAGATACGCAGTATTTT; cdr3_aa: CASSLVGYTDTQYF
j_call: TRBJ2-7; clone_size: .; v_call: TRBV15; d_call: .; cdr3_nt: TGTGCCACCAGCAAGGGGGCAGGGCTAGCGGGTTACGAGCAGTACTTC; cdr3_aa: CATSKGAGLAGYEQYF
j_call: TRBJ1-5; clone_size: once; v_call: TRBV18; d_call: TRBD1; cdr3_nt: TGTGCCAGCTCACTTTTACCACAGGGGGCCGATCAGCCCCAGCATTTT; cdr3_aa: CASSLLPQGADQPQHF
j_call: TRBJ1-2; clone_size: .; v_call: TRBV28; d_call: .; cdr3_nt: TGTGCCAGCAGTTTCCCCCCAGGGTTAGGTGGCTACACCTTC; cdr3_aa: CASSFPPGLGGYTF
j_call: TRBJ2-7; clone_size: .; v_call: TRBV2; d_call: .; cdr3_nt: TGTGCCAGCAGTGAATTGGTCCGCCCTTTGGGCGACGAGCAGTACTTC; cdr3_aa: CASSELVRPLGDEQYF
j_call: TRBJ1-5; clone_size: few; v_call: TRBV20-1; d_call: .; cdr3_nt: TGCAGTGCTAGTCGGGAGAGCAATCAGCCCCAGCATTTT; cdr3_aa: CSASRESNQPQHF
j_call: TRBJ2-3; clone_size: once; v_call: TRBV19; d_call: TRBD2; cdr3_nt: TGTGCCAGTAGTATGACTAGCGGGAGGGCCTTAGGTACGCAGTATTTT; cdr3_aa: CASSMTSGRALGTQYF
j_call: TRBJ1-2; clone_size: .; v_call: TRBV7-6; d_call: .; cdr3_nt: TGTGCCAGCAGCGATTGGAGGCGAGGGGACTATGGCTACACCTTC; cdr3_aa: CASSDWRRGDYGYTF
j_call: TRBJ1-5; clone_size: .; v_call: TRBV19; d_call: .; cdr3_nt: TGTGCCAGTTACAACCGGGCCTCCCTTGGGCAGCCCCAGCATTTT; cdr3_aa: CASYNRASLGQPQHF